One sample yielded the 21 T cell receptor beta chains listed below, sequenced in a study of T-cell memory formation after mild COVID-19. One entry per CDR3 protein results from TCRdb running MiXCR on the 5' RACE reads. This sample yields roughly 260,000 distinct CDR3 sequences, of which about 16% are seen a single time; around 3.8% belongs to the top ten. Material for sequencing was PBMCs or a T cell subset sorted from them (not recorded which). Receptor source: a man between 18 and 35 years old who had mild COVID-19 (a few samples of this study predate the infection). Cell type and time point are not known.

The table lists this clonotype with a few counts. The rearrangement joins TRBV5-1 to TRBJ2-1; no firm D call. Trimming took off 3 bases at V and 5 bases at J, with 12 bases between the two ends. The CDR3 has 14 residues. From germline, CDR1 is SGHRS and CDR2 YFSETQ. The CDR3 DNA is TGCGCCAGCAGCTCGAGGACCACTCACAATGAGCAGTTCTTC. Translation gives CASSSRTTHNEQFF.

The gene calls are TRBV4-3 and TRBJ2-1, with 9 bases fitting TRBD2. The CDR3 loop spans 16 amino acids. J was trimmed by 8 bases and V by 2 bases; bases with no gene match: 10. Looked up from germline, CDR1 is LGHNA and CDR2 is YSLEER. CDR3 sequence reads: CASSQRLAVEGDEQFF. The CDR3 region has the DNA TGCGCCAGCAGCCAAAGACTAGCGGTGGAAGGAGATGAGCAGTTCTTC.

V gene TRBV27 combines with J gene TRBJ2-2; TRBD1 might be the D (8 bases). The germline V gene has CDR1 MNHEY and CDR2 SMNVEV (reference sequence). The V and J ends lost 6 bases and 6 bases respectively, with 17 bases between them. The CDR3 is 15 amino acids. The CDR3 sequence is CASRGGTGISGELFF. The CDR3 coding sequence is TGTGCCAGCAGGGGGGGGACAGGTATCTCCGGGGAGCTGTTTTTT.

This clonotype was counted between two and nine times. The V gene is TRBV3-1, the J gene TRBJ2-3, with D unresolved. The length of the CDR3 is 14 residues. The germline gives CDR1 LGHDT, CDR2 YNNKEL (reference sequence). Trimming cost V 3 bases and J 0 bases, with 7 bases left between them. CDR3: CASSHLGSTDTQYF. Here the CDR3 DNA reads TGTGCCAGCAGCCATCTGGGTAGCACAGATACGCAGTATTTT.

The V call is TRBV4-1, the J call TRBJ2-5; 10 bases match TRBD1. J was trimmed by 5 bases and V by 1 base; bases with no gene match: 7. CDR1 MGHRA and CDR2 YSYEKL come from the germline V gene. This CDR3 has 16 residues. The CDR3, as DNA: TGCGCCAGCAGCCAAGGAGACAGGGGGCAATGGGAGACCCAGTACTTC. Protein product: CASSQGDRGQWETQYF.

This clonotype has at least ten counts. The rearrangement links TRBV20-1 to TRBJ2-7; possible D gene TRBD2, 6 bases. CDR1 is DFQATT, CDR2 SNEGSKA, per germline (reference sequence). This CDR3 contains 17 residues. Trimming removed 6 bases at V and 3 bases at J, with 27 bases between. CDR3 region: CSATPIAGPGGYYEQYF. The CDR3 coding sequence is TGCAGTGCAACTCCGATTGCGGGGCCCGGAGGGTACTACGAGCAGTACTTC.

The rearrangement uses TRBV4-2 and TRBJ2-7; either TRBD1 or TRBD2 may supply D (5 bases each). V lost 4 bases and J 2 bases, leaving 9 bases between the germline ends. CDR3 size: 13 residues. From germline, CDR1 is LGHNA and CDR2 YNFKEQ. CDR3 sequence: CASSRDPTYEQYF. DNA for the CDR3: TGTGCCAGCAGCCGGGACCCCACCTACGAGCAGTACTTC.

As regards this clonotype: A much more abundant neighbour one base away suggests this may be a read error. This rearrangement joins TRBV5-8 to TRBJ2-7; tentative D call: TRBD1 (6 bases). This CDR3 comprises 13 residues. V dropped 4 bases and J dropped 0 bases, with 8 bases sitting between them. Germline V lookup: CDR1 SGHTS, CDR2 YDEGEE. The CDR3 DNA is TGTGCCAGCAGCCGGGACAACTCCTACGAGCAGTACTTC. Amino acid sequence: CASSRDNSYEQYF.

A few counts support this clonotype. The rearrangement uses TRBV24-1 and TRBJ1-1; D gene unclear. The CDR3 is 13 amino acids. Trimming took 5 bases from V and 0 from J, leaving 6 bases between them. In germline, CDR1 is KGHDR, CDR2 SFDVKD. CDR3 region: CATSGDVNTEAFF. The CDR3 region has the DNA TGTGCCACCAGTGGGGATGTGAACACTGAAGCTTTCTTT.

This clonotype was detected only a few times. V gene TRBV5-4 combines with J gene TRBJ2-2, with 7 nucleotides matching TRBD1. Germline CDR1 reads SGHNT; CDR2 reads YYREEE (reference sequence). V trimming: 5 bases; J trimming: 0 bases; junction bases outside the gene matches: 7. The CDR3 runs 16 residues. CDR3 protein: CASSYAGTANTGELFF. Here the CDR3 DNA reads TGTGCCAGCAGTTATGCCGGGACAGCGAACACCGGGGAGCTGTTTTTT.

The J gene is TRBJ2-3, the V gene TRBV20-1, with 14 bases that match TRBD2. V gave up 5 bases and J gave up 6 bases; unmatched junction bases: 4. Germline V gene lookup returns CDR1 DFQATT and CDR2 SNEGSKA (reference sequence). This CDR3 comprises 14 residues. In DNA, the CDR3 is TGCAGTGCTCCGACTAGCGGGGGGGATGATACGCAGTATTTT. Its protein product is CSAPTSGGDDTQYF.

This clonotype was recorded a few times. V usage is TRBV9 and J usage is TRBJ1-2; a weak D match, TRBD1 (5 bases). CDR1 and CDR2 from the germline V gene are SGDLS and YYNGEE. V was pared by 4 bases and J by 4 bases, with 17 bases between. The CDR3 runs to 15 residues. CDR3 nucleotide sequence: TGTGCCAGCAGCTCCTCGGGGCAGAGAGCCTATGGCTACACCTTC. It yields the protein CASSSSGQRAYGYTF. The variable domain in full, completed from reference TRBV9 and TRBJ1-2, reads DSGVTQTPKHLITATGQRVTLRCSPRSGDLSVYWYQQSLDQGLQFLIQYYNGEERAKGNILERFSAQQFPDLHSELNLSSLELGDSALYFCASSSSGQRAYGYTFGSGTRLTVV.

This clonotype was detected ten times or more. The rearrangement uses TRBV7-8 and TRBJ2-7; possibly TRBD1 for D (5 bases). The germline gives CDR1 SGHVS, CDR2 FQNEAQ. The CDR3 runs to 16 residues. Trimming removed 6 bases from V and 3 bases from J, with 21 bases in between. The CDR3: CASSVGSGQGSYEQYF. CDR3 coding DNA: TGTGCCAGCAGTGTGGGTTCCGGTCAGGGAAGCTACGAGCAGTACTTC.

This clonotype has just a few counts. The rearrangement joins TRBV20-1 to TRBJ2-2; D may be TRBD1 or TRBD2 (6 bases each). V was cut by 5 bases and J by 1 base, with 14 bases left in between. The V gene's germline CDR1 is DFQATT and CDR2 SNEGSKA (reference sequence). The CDR3 sequence is 15 residues long. DNA for the CDR3: TGCAGTGCTCCCCGCAGGGGAGGGAACACCGGGGAGCTGTTTTTT. The encoded protein is CSAPRRGGNTGELFF.

The chain is built from TRBV6-1 and TRBJ2-3, with unresolved D. From germline, CDR1 is MNHNS and CDR2 SASEGT. Trimming took 5 bases from V and 1 from J, leaving 13 bases between them. The length of the CDR3 is 15 residues. CDR3 in amino acids: CASSLSTMGTDTQYF. DNA for the CDR3: TGTGCCAGCAGTCTGTCAACCATGGGCACAGATACGCAGTATTTT.

This clonotype was seen repeatedly, ten times or more. The V gene is TRBV5-5, the J gene TRBJ2-3; D is ambiguous. The V gene lost 1 base and the J gene lost 0 bases, with 15 bases spanning the gap. Germline V CDR1 and CDR2: SGHKS, YYEKEE (reference sequence). CDR3 length: 17 residues. In DNA form, the CDR3 reads TGTGCCAGCAGCTTGCGGCTTGGCGCCCTCAGCACAGATACGCAGTATTTT. It specifies CASSLRLGALSTDTQYF.

The gene calls are TRBV4-2 and TRBJ1-5; D ambiguous. The CDR3 loop spans 16 amino acids. V was cut by 0 bases and J by 3 bases, with 12 bases left in between. Germline V gene data show CDR1 as LGHNA and CDR2 as YNFKEQ. In DNA, the CDR3 is TGTGCCAGCAGCCAAGACCTTCCGGGGTTCAATCAGCCCCAGCATTTT. Amino acids: CASSQDLPGFNQPQHF.

The chain recombines TRBV19 with TRBJ1-2; 7 bases are shared with TRBD1. Germline assignment: CDR1 LNHDA and CDR2 SQIVND (reference sequence). The CDR3 is made up of 14 amino acids. The ends lost 3 bases at V and 4 bases at J; junction bases unmatched: 5. CDR3: CASSIYGTVYGYTF. CDR3 DNA: TGTGCCAGTAGTATTTACGGGACAGTCTATGGCTACACCTTC.

The chain joins TRBV6-5 to TRBJ1-1, with D unresolved. V shed 6 bases and J shed 5 bases, with 7 bases lying between them. The CDR3 sequence is 11 residues long. CDR1 MNHEY and CDR2 SVGAGI come from the germline V gene. The CDR3 spells CASSRWTEAFF. Written as DNA, the CDR3 is TGTGCCAGCAGCCGGTGGACTGAAGCTTTCTTT.

This clonotype was observed many times. The chain has TRBV12-3 or TRBV12-4 and TRBJ1-2; tentative D call: TRBD1 (5 bases). Trimming shortened V by 5 bases and J by 3 bases, and 10 bases separated the two germline ends. The CDR3 runs to 13 residues. The CDR3 sequence: CASSLMGDYGYTF. CDR3 DNA: TGTGCCAGCAGTCTGATGGGGGACTATGGCTACACCTTC.

The rearrangement uses TRBV6-1 and TRBJ1-5; D uncertain. CDR1 is MNHNS and CDR2 is SASEGT in the germline V gene. This CDR3 is built from 14 residues. The germline V and J ends were trimmed by 2 bases and 4 bases, with 9 bases remaining between them. The CDR3 loop is CASSEIGTNQPQHF. The DNA of the CDR3 is TGTGCCAGCAGTGAAATAGGAACTAATCAGCCCCAGCATTTT.